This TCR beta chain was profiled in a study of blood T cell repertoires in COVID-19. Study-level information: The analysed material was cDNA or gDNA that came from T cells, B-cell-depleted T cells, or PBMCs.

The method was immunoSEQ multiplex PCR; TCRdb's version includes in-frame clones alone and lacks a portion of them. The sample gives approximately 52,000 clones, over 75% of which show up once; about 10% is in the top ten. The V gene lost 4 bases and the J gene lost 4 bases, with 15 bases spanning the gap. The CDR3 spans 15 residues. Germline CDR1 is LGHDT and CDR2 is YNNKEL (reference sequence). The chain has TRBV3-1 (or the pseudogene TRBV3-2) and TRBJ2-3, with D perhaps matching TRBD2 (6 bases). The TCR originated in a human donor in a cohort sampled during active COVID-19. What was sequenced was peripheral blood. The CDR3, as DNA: TGTGCCAGCAGCCCTACGTGGGGCGGGGCAGATACGCAGTATTTT. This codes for CASSPTWGGADTQYF.